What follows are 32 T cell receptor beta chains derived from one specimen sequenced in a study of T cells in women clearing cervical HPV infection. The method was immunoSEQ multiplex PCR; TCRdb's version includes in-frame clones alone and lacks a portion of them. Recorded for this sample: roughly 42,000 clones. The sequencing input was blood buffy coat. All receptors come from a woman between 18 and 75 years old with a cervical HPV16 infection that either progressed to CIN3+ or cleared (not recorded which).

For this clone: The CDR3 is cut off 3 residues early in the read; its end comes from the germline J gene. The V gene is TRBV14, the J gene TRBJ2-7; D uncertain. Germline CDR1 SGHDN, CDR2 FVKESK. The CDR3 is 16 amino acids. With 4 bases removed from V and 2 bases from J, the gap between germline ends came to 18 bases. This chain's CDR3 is CASSRAVRPGPYEQYF. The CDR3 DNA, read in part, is TGTGCCAGCAGCCGCGCAGTCAGGCCAGGTCCCTACGAG.

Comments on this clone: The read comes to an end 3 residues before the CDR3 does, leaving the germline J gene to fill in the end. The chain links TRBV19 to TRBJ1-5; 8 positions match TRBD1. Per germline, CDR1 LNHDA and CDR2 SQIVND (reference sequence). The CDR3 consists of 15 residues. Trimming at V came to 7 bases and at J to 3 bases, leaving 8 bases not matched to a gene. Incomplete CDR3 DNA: TGTGCCAGTACTGGCTCAGGGGGCCACAATCAGCCC. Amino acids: CASTGSGGHNQP. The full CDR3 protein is CASTGSGGHNQPQHF.

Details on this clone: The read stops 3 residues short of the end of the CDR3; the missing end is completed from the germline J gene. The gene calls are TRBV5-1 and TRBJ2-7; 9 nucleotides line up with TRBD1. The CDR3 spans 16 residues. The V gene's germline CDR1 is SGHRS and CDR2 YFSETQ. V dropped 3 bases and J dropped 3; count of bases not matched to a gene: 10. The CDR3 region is CASSSGTGKLHYEQYF. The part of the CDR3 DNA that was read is TGCGCCAGCAGCTCCGGGACAGGGAAATTACACTACGAG.

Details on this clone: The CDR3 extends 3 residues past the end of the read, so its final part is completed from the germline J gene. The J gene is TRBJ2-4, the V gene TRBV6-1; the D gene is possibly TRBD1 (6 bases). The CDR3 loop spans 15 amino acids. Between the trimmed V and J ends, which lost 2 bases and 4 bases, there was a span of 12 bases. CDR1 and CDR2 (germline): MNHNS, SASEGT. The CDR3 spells CASSEPRDKKNIQYF. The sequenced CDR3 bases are TGTGCCAGCAGTGAACCCCGGGACAAAAAAAACATT.

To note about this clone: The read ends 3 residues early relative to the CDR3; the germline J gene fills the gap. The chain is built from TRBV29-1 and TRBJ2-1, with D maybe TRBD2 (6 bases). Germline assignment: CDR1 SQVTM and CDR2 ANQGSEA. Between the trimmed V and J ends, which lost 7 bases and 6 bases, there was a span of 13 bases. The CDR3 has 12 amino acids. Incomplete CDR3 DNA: TGCAGCGGAACGGACTATACCAATGAG. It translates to CSGTDYTNE. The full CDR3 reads CSGTDYTNEQFF.

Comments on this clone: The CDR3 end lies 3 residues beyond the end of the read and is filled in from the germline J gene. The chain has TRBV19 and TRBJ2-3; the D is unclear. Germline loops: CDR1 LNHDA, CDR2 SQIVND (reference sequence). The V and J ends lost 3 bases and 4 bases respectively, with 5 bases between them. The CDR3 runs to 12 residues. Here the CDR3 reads CASSMYADTQYF. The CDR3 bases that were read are TGTGCCAGTAGTATGTATGCAGATACG.

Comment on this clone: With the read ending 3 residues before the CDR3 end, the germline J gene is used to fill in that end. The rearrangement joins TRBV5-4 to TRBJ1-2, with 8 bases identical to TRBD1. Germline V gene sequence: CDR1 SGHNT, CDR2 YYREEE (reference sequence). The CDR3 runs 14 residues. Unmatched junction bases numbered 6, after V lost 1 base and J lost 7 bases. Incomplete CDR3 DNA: TGTGCCAGCAGCTTGCACCAGGGGGCTGGTGGC. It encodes CASSLHQGAGG. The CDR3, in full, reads CASSLHQGAGGYTF. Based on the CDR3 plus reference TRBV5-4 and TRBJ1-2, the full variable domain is ETGVTQSPTHLIKTRGQQVTLRCSSQSGHNTVSWYQQALGQGPQFIFQYYREEENGRGNFPPRFSGLQFPNYSSELNVNALELDDSALYLCASSLHQGAGGYTFGSGTRLTVV.

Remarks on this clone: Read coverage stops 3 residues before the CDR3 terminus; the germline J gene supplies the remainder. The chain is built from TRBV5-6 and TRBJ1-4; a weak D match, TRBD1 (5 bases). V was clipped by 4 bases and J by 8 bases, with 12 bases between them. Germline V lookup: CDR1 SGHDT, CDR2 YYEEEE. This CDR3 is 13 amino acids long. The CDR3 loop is CASSVLGGEKLFF. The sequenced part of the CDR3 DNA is TGTGCCAGCAGCGTCCTGGGGGGGGAAAAA.

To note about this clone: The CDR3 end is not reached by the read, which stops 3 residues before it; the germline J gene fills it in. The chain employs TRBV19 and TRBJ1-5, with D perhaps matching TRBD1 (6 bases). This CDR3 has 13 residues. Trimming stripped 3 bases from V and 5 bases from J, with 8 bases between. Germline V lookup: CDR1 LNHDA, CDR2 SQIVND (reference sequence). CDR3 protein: CASSMEGDQPQHF. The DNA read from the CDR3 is TGTGCCAGTAGTATGGAGGGGGATCAGCCC.

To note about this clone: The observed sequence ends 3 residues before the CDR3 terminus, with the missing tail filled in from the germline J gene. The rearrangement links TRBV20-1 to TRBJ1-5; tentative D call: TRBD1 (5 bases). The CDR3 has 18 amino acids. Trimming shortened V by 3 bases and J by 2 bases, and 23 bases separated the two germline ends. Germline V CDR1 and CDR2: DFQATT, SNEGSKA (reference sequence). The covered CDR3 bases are TGCAGTGCTAGCCCCGTAAATTCAGGGTCTGGCGGCAATCAGCCC. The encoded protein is CSASPVNSGSGGNQP. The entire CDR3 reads CSASPVNSGSGGNQPQHF.

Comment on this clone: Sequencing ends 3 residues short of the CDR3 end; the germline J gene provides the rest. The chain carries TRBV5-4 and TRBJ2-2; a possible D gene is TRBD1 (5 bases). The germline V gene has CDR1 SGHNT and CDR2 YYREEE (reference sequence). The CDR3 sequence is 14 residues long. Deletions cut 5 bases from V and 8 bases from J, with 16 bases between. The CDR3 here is CASSPHSRVGELFF. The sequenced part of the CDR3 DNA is TGTGCCAGCAGTCCTCACTCCAGGGTGGGGGAG.

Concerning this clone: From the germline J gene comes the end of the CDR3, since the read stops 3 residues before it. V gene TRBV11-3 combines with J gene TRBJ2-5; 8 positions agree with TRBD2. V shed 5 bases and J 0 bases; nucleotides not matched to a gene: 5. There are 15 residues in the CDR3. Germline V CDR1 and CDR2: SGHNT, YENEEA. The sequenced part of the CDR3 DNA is TGTGCCAGCAGCACTCGCGGGGGGAACCAAGAGACC. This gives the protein CASSTRGGNQET. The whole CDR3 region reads CASSTRGGNQETQYF. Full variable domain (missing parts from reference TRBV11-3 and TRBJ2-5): EAGVVQSPRYKIIEKKQPVAFWCNPISGHNTLYWYLQNLGQGPELLIRYENEEAVDDSQLPKDRFSAERLKGVDSTLKIQPAELGDSAVYLCASSTRGGNQETQYFGPGTRLLVL.

The part of the CDR3 DNA that was read is TGCAGTGCTTTAAGGGCACCCTCTGGAAACACC. Translated: CSALRAPSGNT. In full, the CDR3 is CSALRAPSGNTIYF. This chain uses TRBV20-1 with TRBJ1-3, with D unresolved. Read coverage stops 3 residues before the CDR3 terminus; the germline J gene supplies the remainder. V dropped 5 bases and J dropped 0 bases, with 11 bases sitting between them. The germline gives CDR1 DFQATT, CDR2 SNEGSKA (reference sequence). The CDR3 is made up of 14 amino acids.

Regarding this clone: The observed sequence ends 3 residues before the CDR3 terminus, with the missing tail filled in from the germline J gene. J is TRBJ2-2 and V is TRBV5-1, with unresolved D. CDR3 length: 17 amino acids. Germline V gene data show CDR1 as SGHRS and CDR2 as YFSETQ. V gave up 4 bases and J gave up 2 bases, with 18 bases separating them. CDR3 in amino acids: CASSLRVRNSNTGELFF. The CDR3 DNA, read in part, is TGCGCCAGCAGCCTGCGAGTTCGAAACAGTAACACCGGGGAG.

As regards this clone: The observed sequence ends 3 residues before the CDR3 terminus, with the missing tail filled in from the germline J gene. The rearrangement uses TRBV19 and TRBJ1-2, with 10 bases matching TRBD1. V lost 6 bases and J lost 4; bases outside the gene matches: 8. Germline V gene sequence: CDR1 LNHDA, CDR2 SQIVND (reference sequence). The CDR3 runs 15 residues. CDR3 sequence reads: CASSDRGRSSYGYTF. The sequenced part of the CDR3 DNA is TGTGCCAGTAGCGACAGGGGGCGGTCGAGCTATGGC. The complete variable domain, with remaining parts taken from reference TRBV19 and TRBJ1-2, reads DGGITQSPKYLFRKEGQNVTLSCEQNLNHDAMYWYRQDPGQGLRLIYYSQIVNDFQKGDIAEGYSVSREKKESFPLTVTSAQKNPTAFYLCASSDRGRSSYGYTFGSGTRLTVV.

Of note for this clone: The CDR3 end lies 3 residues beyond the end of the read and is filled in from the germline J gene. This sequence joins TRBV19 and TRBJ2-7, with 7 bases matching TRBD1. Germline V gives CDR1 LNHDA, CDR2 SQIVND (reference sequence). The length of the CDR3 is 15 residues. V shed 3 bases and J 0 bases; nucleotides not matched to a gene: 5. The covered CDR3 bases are TGTGCCAGTAGTATGCAGGGGGTGAGCTCCTACGAG. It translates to CASSMQGVSSYE. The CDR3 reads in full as CASSMQGVSSYEQYF.

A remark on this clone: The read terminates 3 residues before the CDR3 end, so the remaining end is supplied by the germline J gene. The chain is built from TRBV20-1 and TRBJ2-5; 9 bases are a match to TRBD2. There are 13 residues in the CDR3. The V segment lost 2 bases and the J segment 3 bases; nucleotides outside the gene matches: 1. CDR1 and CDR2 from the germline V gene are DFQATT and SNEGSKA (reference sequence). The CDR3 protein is CSARRLAEETQYF. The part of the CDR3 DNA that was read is TGCAGTGCTAGAAGACTAGCGGAAGAGACC.

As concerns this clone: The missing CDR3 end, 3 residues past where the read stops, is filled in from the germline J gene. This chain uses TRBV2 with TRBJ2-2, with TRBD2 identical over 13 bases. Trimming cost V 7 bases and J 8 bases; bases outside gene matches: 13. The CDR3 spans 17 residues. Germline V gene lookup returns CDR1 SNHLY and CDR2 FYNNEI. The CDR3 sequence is CASKRGLAGPVGGELFF. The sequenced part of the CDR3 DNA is TGTGCCAGCAAGAGGGGACTAGCGGGGCCAGTAGGGGGGGAG.

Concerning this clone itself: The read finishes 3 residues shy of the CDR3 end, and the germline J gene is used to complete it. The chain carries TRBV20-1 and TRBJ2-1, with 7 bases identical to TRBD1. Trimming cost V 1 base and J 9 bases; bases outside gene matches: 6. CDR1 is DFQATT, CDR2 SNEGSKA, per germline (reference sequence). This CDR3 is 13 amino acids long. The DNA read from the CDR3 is TGCAGTGCTAGAGGAGACAGGGTGGTTGAG. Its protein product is CSARGDRVVE. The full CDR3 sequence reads CSARGDRVVEQFF.

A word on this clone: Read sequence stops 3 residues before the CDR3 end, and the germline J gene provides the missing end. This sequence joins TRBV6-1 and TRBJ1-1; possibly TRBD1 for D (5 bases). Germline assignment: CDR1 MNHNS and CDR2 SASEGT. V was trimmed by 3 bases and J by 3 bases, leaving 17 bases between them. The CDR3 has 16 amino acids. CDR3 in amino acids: CASSERRGGVDTEAFF. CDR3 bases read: TGTGCCAGCAGTGAGAGGCGGGGAGGGGTCGACACTGAA.

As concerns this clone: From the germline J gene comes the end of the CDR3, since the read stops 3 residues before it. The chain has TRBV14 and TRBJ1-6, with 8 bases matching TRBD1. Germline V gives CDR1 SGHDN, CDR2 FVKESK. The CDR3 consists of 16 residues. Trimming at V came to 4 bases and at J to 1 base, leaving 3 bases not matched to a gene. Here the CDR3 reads CASSRGDRSYNSPLHF. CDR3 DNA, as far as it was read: TGTGCCAGCAGCCGAGGGGACAGGTCCTATAATTCACCC.

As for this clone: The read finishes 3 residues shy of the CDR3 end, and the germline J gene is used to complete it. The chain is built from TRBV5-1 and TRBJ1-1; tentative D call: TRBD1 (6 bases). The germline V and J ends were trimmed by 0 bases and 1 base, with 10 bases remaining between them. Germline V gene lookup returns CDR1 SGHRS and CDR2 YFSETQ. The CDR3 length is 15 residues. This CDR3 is CASSLEAGANTEAFF. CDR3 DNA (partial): TGCGCCAGCAGCTTGGAGGCAGGGGCGAACACTGAA.

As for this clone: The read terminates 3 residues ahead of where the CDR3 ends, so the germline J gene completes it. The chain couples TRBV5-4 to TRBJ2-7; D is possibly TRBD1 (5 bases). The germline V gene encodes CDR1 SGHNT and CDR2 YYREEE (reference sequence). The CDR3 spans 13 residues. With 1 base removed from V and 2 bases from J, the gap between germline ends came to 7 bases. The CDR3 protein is CASSLRGPYEQYF. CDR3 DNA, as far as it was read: TGTGCCAGCAGCTTGAGGGGCCCCTACGAG.

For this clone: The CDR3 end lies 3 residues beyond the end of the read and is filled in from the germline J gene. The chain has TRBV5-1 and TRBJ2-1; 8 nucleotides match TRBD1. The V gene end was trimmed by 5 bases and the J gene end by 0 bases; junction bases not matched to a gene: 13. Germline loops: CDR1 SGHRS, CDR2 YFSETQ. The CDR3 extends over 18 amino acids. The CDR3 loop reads CASSSGQVLIRSYNEQFF. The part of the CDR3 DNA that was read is TGCGCCAGCAGTTCGGGACAGGTGTTGATCCGCTCCTACAATGAG.

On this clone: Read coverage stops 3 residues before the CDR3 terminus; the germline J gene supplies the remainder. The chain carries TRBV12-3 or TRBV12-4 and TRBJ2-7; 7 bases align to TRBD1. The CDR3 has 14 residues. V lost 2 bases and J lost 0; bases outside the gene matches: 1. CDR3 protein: CASSLRDSSYEQYF. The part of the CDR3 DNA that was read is TGTGCCAGCAGTTTACGGGACAGCTCCTACGAG.

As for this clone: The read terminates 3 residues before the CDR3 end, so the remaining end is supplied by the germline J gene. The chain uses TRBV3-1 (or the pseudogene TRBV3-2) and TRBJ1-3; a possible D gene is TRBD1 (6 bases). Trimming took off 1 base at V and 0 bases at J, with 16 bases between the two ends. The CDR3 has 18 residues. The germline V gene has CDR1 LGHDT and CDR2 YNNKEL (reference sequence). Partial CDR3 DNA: TGTGCCAGCAGCCAAGTCTTCGGCAGGGGCTACTCTGGAAACACC. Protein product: CASSQVFGRGYSGNT. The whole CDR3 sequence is CASSQVFGRGYSGNTIYF.

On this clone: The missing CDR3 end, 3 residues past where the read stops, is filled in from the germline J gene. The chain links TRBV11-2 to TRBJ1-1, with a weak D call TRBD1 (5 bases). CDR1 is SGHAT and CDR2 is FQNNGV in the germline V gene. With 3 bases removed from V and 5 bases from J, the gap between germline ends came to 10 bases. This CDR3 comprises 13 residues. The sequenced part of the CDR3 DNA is TGTGCCAGCAGCTTCCAGGGAGGAACTGAA. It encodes CASSFQGGTE. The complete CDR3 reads CASSFQGGTEAFF. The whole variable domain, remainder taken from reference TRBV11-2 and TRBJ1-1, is EAGVAQSPRYKIIEKRQSVAFWCNPISGHATLYWYQQILGQGPKLLIQFQNNGVVDDSQLPKDRFSAERLKGVDSTLKIQPAKLEDSAVYLCASSFQGGTEAFFGQGTRLTVV.

CDR3 protein: CASSQQGEAFF. CDR3 DNA (partial): TGTGCCAGCAGTCAACAGGGGGAA. The V call is TRBV13, the J call TRBJ1-1; TRBD1 aligns across 7 bases. Read coverage stops 3 residues before the CDR3 terminus; the germline J gene supplies the remainder. Germline CDR1 reads PRHDT; CDR2 reads FYEKMQ (reference sequence). The CDR3 covers 11 residues.

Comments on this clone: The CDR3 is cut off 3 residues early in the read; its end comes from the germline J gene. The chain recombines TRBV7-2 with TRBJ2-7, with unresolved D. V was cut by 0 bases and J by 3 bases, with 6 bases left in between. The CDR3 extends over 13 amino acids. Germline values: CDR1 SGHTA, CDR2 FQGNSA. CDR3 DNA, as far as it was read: TGTGCCAGCAGCTTAGCAGCGAACTACGAG. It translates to CASSLAANYE. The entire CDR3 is CASSLAANYEQYF. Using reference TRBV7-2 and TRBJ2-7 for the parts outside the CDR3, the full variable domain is GAGVSQSPSNKVTEKGKDVELRCDPISGHTALYWYRQSLGQGLEFLIYFQGNSAPDKSGLPSDRFSAERTGGSVSTLTIQRTQQEDSAVYLCASSLAANYEQYFGPGTRLTVT.

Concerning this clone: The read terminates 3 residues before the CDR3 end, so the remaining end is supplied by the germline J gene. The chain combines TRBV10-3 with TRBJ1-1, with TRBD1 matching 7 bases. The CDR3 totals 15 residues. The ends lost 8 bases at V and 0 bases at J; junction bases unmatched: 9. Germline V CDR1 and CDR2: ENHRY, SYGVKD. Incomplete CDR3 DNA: TGTGCCATCCGGGTACCGGGACAGTTGAACACTGAA. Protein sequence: CAIRVPGQLNTE. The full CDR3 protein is CAIRVPGQLNTEAFF.

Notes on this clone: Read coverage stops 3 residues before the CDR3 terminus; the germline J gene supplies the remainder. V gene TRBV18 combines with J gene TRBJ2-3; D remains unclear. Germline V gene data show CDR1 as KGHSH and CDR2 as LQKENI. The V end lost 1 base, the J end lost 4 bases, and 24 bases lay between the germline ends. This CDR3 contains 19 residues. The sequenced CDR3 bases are TGTGCCAGCTCACCACTCTCACCTACCCCCCCCCATAATTCAGATACG. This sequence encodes CASSPLSPTPPHNSDT. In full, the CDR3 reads CASSPLSPTPPHNSDTQYF.

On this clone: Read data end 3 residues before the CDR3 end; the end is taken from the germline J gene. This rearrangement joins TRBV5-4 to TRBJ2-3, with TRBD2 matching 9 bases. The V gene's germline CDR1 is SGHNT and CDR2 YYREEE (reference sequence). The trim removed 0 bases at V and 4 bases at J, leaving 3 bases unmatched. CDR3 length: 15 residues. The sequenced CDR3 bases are TGTGCCAGCAGCTTGGGTAGCGGGAGTGCAGATACG. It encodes CASSLGSGSADT. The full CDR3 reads CASSLGSGSADTQYF.